The 5 T cell receptor beta chains below come from one sample, sequenced in a study of control samples from healthy donors and cancer patients. Clones were read by immunoSEQ multiplex PCR, and TCRdb kept only the in-frame ones, dropping some. The profile shows about 98,000 clones, around three quarters of them singletons. The sequenced material came from blood. These receptors all stem from a woman aged 25 to 39 in good health.

The chain employs TRBV27 and TRBJ2-2; D unresolved. The CDR3 is 16 residues long. Trimming took 0 bases from V and 2 from J, leaving 10 bases between them. Germline CDR1 reads MNHEY; CDR2 reads SMNVEV (reference sequence). The CDR3 DNA follows: TGTGCCAGCAGTTTATCGGAAACTCCTAACACCGGGGAGCTGTTTTTT. As protein: CASSLSETPNTGELFF.

The CDR3 region has the DNA TGCGCCAGCAGCTTGGATGGGGGGCAGGGTGGAAACACCATATATTTT. This translates into CASSLDGGQGGNTIYF. The V call is TRBV5-1, the J call TRBJ1-3, with a possible D match to TRBD1 (6 bases). This CDR3 has 16 residues. V dropped 0 bases and J dropped 3 bases, with 13 bases sitting between them. CDR1 SGHRS and CDR2 YFSETQ come from the germline V gene. Complete variable domain (other parts from reference TRBV5-1 and TRBJ1-3): KAGVTQTPRYLIKTRGQQVTLSCSPISGHRSVSWYQQTPGQGLQFLFEYFSETQRNKGNFPGRFSGRQFSNSRSEMNVSTLELGDSALYLCASSLDGGQGGNTIYFGEGSWLTVV.

The chain uses TRBV5-1 and TRBJ1-1; D is undetermined. Between the trimmed V and J ends, which lost 1 base and 1 base, there was a span of 11 bases. This CDR3 is 15 amino acids long. The germline CDR1 and CDR2 sequences are SGHRS and YFSETQ. The CDR3 nucleotides are TGCGCCAGCAGCTTGACCGGCGGTTGGAACACTGAAGCTTTCTTT. Its translation is CASSLTGGWNTEAFF.

The chain uses TRBV6-2 or TRBV6-3 and TRBJ1-1; D may be TRBD1 (6 bases). V was shortened by 4 bases and J by 2 bases, with 17 bases between the two germline ends. Per germline, CDR1 MNHEY and CDR2 SVGEGT. This CDR3 has 16 residues. CDR3 in DNA: TGTGCCAGCAGTTCGAGAAGGACAGTGAGTAACACTGAAGCTTTCTTT. Translated: CASSSRRTVSNTEAFF.

CDR3 coding DNA: TGTGCCAGTACCAACAGCGGGGGGGCCCGTTACGAGCAGTACTTC. Translating it yields CASTNSGGARYEQYF. The rearrangement joins TRBV19 to TRBJ2-7, with 10 bases fitting TRBD2. The CDR3 contains 15 residues. V lost 7 bases and J lost 4; bases outside the gene matches: 10. Germline V lookup: CDR1 LNHDA, CDR2 SQIVND (reference sequence).